These 11 T cell receptor beta chains originate from one sample sequenced in a study of CD8 T cells in Susac syndrome. Reverse transcription of roughly 0.5 to 1 ug RNA used random hexamers. Each CDR3 protein gets one entry after TCRdb re-called the immunoSEQ multiplex PCR reads with MiXCR. This table has around 170,000 distinct CDR3 sequences, around 90% appearing once. Specimen: CD4+ T cells from PBMCs. These receptors all come from a human donor in good health.

This chain uses TRBV20-1 with TRBJ2-2, with D perhaps TRBD2 (5 bases). Per germline, CDR1 DFQATT and CDR2 SNEGSKA (reference sequence). This CDR3 is built from 16 residues. Trimming removed 3 bases at V and 0 bases at J, with 14 bases between. In DNA form, the CDR3 reads TGCAGTGCTAGGAGTTCTAGCAGCGCGAACACCGGGGAGCTGTTTTTT. Protein: CSARSSSSANTGELFF.

This clonotype appeared a few times. The chain carries TRBV6-1 and TRBJ1-4; D gene uncertain. The germline gives CDR1 MNHNS, CDR2 SASEGT. CDR3 size: 15 residues. The V and J ends lost 3 bases and 7 bases respectively, with 15 bases between them. CDR3 region: CASSDGVTETEKLFF. The CDR3 bases are TGTGCCAGCAGTGACGGGGTAACGGAGACTGAAAAACTGTTTTTT.

V usage is TRBV25-1 and J usage is TRBJ2-1; D is undetermined. V shed 1 base and J shed 0 bases, with 10 bases lying between them. Germline-derived CDR1 and CDR2 are MGHDK and SYGVNS. The CDR3 is 16 residues long. CDR3 in amino acids: CASSELTASSYNEQFF. The DNA of the CDR3 is TGTGCCAGCAGTGAATTGACGGCGAGCTCCTACAATGAGCAGTTCTTC. Combining the CDR3 with reference TRBV25-1 and TRBJ2-1 gives the whole variable domain EADIYQTPRYLVIGTGKKITLECSQTMGHDKMYWYQQDPGMELHLIHYSYGVNSTEKGDLSSESTVSRIRTEHFPLTLESARPSHTSQYLCASSELTASSYNEQFFGPGTRLTVL.

This clonotype has just a few counts. This chain uses TRBV4-1 with TRBJ2-7, with TRBD1 as a possible D gene (6 bases). CDR1 is MGHRA and CDR2 is YSYEKL in the germline V gene. V lost 1 base, J lost 7 bases, and 14 bases lay in between. The CDR3 runs 14 residues. CDR3 sequence: CASSQVLMGAEQYF. The DNA of the CDR3 is TGCGCCAGCAGCCAAGTCCTTATGGGGGCAGAGCAGTACTTC.

The gene calls are TRBV28 and TRBJ2-1; TRBD1 or TRBD2 may be the D gene (5 bases each). Germline loops: CDR1 MDHEN, CDR2 SYDVKM. The CDR3 sequence is 15 residues long. V lost 8 bases, J lost 5 bases, and 19 bases lay in between. The DNA of the CDR3 is TGTGCCAGCCACCGTATGGGGGAAACTCACAATGAGCAGTTCTTC. Translating it yields CASHRMGETHNEQFF. The full variable domain, completed using reference TRBV28 and TRBJ2-1, is DVKVTQSSRYLVKRTGEKVFLECVQDMDHENMFWYRQDPGLGLRLIYFSYDVKMKEKGDIPEGYSVSREKKERFSLILESASTNQTSMYLCASHRMGETHNEQFFGPGTRLTVL.

The rearrangement links TRBV29-1 to TRBJ2-1; TRBD1 aligns across 8 bases. Trimming at V came to 4 bases and at J to 3 bases, leaving 11 bases not matched to a gene. Germline V gene sequence: CDR1 SQVTM, CDR2 ANQGSEA. The CDR3 consists of 16 residues. CDR3 in DNA: TGCAGCGTTGTGGGGCGGGCAGGGGGCCGCTACAATGAGCAGTTCTTC. Translating gives CSVVGRAGGRYNEQFF.

The chain has TRBV6-1 and TRBJ2-7; 12 bases match TRBD2. CDR1 is MNHNS and CDR2 is SASEGT in the germline V gene. This CDR3 has 16 amino acids. V shed 2 bases and J 6 bases; nucleotides not matched to a gene: 8. The DNA of the CDR3 is TGTGCCAGCAGTGAAAGTCCGGGACTAGCGGGTAGCGAGCAGTACTTC. Translated: CASSESPGLAGSEQYF.

This chain connects TRBV14 to TRBJ2-1, with 9 nucleotides matching TRBD2. Germline loops: CDR1 SGHDN, CDR2 FVKESK. Germline trimming cut 6 bases from V and 4 bases from J; bases unmatched to any gene: 7. The CDR3 consists of 15 residues. The CDR3 region has the DNA TGTGCCAGCAGTCAGACTAGCGGCTCATACAATGAGCAGTTCTTC. Protein sequence: CASSQTSGSYNEQFF.

The rearrangement uses TRBV5-6 and TRBJ2-7, with 7 bases identical to TRBD2. V shed 2 bases, J shed 3 bases, and the junction held 8 bases outside the gene matches. This CDR3 comprises 15 residues. The V gene's germline CDR1 is SGHDT and CDR2 YYEEEE. As DNA, the CDR3 is TGTGCCAGCAGCTTCTTGGGGAGGGAGAACTACGAGCAGTACTTC. Translation: CASSFLGRENYEQYF.

This clonotype was recorded once. The genes are TRBV5-4 and TRBJ1-1, with 9 bases matching TRBD1. Looked up from germline, CDR1 is SGHNT and CDR2 is YYREEE (reference sequence). The CDR3 totals 15 residues. The V gene end was trimmed by 4 bases and the J gene end by 1 base; junction bases not matched to a gene: 5. The CDR3 region is CASSTPTGGNTEAFF. The CDR3 region has the DNA TGTGCCAGCAGCACCCCGACAGGGGGGAACACTGAAGCTTTCTTT.

The chain joins TRBV10-3 to TRBJ2-4, with a possible D match to TRBD2 (6 bases). Germline V lookup: CDR1 ENHRY, CDR2 SYGVKD. The CDR3 is 15 amino acids. The ends were cut back, 3 bases at V and 6 bases at J, with 15 bases in the middle. CDR3 nucleotides: TGTGCCATCAGTGAAGTGGGGGGTGAGAGAAACATTCAGTACTTC. Protein: CAISEVGGERNIQYF.